Given below is one TCR beta chain in context. Antigen specificity is unknown. The data derive from a study of T cell responses to AZD1222 COVID-19 vaccine. Study conclusions and caveats: There were vaccine-associated CD4 TCRs across spike, dominant at 160-218 and 743-854. Repertoires were sampled only after the peak T cell response. Clonal diversity was possibly underestimated; the donors were predominantly white British and more often female.

Measured with immunoSEQ multiplex PCR; TCRdb has only the in-frame clones, and not every one. The repertoire holds around 100,000 clones, with 70% to 90% as singletons. Germline V gives CDR1 SEHNR, CDR2 FQNEAQ (reference sequence). This CDR3 has 13 residues. Trimming removed 2 bases from V and 4 bases from J; junction bases left unmatched: 0. The specimen was peripheral blood, collected on day 0 of AZD1222 vaccination. V gene TRBV7-9 combines with J gene TRBJ2-3; 7 bases line up with TRBD1. The sequence was collected from an adult in good health. DNA for the CDR3: TGTGCCAGCAGCTTAAGGGGGCCAGATACGCAGTATTTT. Protein product: CASSLRGPDTQYF.